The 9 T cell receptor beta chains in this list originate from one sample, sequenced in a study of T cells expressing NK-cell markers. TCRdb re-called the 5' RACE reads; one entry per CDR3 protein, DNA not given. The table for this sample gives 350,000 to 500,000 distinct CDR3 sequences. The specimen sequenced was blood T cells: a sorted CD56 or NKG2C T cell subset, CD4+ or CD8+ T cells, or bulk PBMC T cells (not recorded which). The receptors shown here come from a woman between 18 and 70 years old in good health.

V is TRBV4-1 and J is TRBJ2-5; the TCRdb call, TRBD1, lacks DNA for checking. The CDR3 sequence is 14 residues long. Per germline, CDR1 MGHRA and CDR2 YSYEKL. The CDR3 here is CASSPIQGYETQYF.

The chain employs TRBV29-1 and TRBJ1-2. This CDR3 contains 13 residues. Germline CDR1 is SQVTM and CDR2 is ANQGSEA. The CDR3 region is CSASRQGNYGYTF.

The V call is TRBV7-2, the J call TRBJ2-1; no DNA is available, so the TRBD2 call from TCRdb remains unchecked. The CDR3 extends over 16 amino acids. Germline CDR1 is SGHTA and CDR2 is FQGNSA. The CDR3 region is CASSPKTSGAYNEQFF.

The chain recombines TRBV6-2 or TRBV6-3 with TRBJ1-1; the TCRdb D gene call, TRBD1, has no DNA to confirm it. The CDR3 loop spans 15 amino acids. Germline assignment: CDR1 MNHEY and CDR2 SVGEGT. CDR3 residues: CASSYSGRSHTEAFF.

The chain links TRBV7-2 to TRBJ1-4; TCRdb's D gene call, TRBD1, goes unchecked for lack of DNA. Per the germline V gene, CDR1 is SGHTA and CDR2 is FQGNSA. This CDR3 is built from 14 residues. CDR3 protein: CASSLLQGYEKLFF.

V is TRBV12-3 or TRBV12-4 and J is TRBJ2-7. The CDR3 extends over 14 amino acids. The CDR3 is CASGNGELGYEQYF.

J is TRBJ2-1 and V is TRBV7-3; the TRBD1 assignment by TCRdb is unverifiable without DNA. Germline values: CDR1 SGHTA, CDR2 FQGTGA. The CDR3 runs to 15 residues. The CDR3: CASSFATGSYNEQFF.

The CDR3 protein is CSGGSGGYSYEQYF. The rearrangement links TRBV20-1 to TRBJ2-7; the TRBD1 assignment by TCRdb is unverifiable without DNA. CDR1 and CDR2 (germline): DFQATT, SNEGSKA (reference sequence). The CDR3 extends over 14 amino acids.

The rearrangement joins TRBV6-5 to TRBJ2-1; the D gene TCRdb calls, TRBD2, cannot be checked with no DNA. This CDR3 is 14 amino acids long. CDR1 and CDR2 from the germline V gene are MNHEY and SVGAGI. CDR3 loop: CASSFSSGGNEQFF.